A single sample gave rise to the 19 T cell receptor beta chains below, sequenced in a study of beta chain features in type 1 diabetes. Overall study results and limits: Within each of all four CD4+ subsets, Type 1 diabetes patients had TCRB CDR3s that were moderately but significantly shorter.

These receptors have no identified antigens. Expressed TCRB transcripts were sequenced, since all the RNA that had been isolated was reverse transcribed. Profiling relied on immunoSEQ multiplex PCR, and the TCRdb table lists in-frame clones only, not all of them. This table has about 360,000 clones, about 12% appearing once. The sample comprised naive CD4+ T cells from blood. Receptors were obtained from a young woman with type 1 diabetes.

This chain uses TRBV9 with TRBJ1-1, with TRBD1 identical over 7 bases. This CDR3 is built from 12 residues. Losses at the gene ends were 3 bases for V and 4 bases for J; bases not matched to a gene: 0. Germline V gene lookup returns CDR1 SGDLS and CDR2 YYNGEE. The CDR3 loop reads CASSGQGTEAFF. The CDR3 DNA reads as TGTGCCAGCAGCGGACAGGGCACTGAAGCTTTCTTT.

This CDR3 reads CASSLAQYQPQHF. The CDR3 bases are TGTGCCAGCAGCTTAGCCCAGTATCAGCCCCAGCATTTT. The rearrangement links TRBV11-2 to TRBJ1-5; D gene uncertain. The CDR3 runs 13 residues. V lost 1 base and J 5 bases, leaving 6 bases between the germline ends. Germline assignment: CDR1 SGHAT and CDR2 FQNNGV.

The V call is TRBV12-5, the J call TRBJ1-2, with 8 positions matching TRBD1. The CDR3 contains 14 residues. Germline CDR1 is LGHNT and CDR2 is FRNRAP. V was pared by 7 bases and J by 10 bases, with 14 bases of the junction left unmatched. CDR3 bases: TGTGCTAGTGCCCCGACAGGGGCTAGCGAATTCTACACCTTC. This encodes CASAPTGASEFYTF.

The V and J genes are TRBV5-4 and TRBJ2-5; maybe TRBD1 (6 bases). The germline gives CDR1 SGHNT, CDR2 YYREEE (reference sequence). Trimming removed 3 bases from V and 3 bases from J, with 15 bases in between. This CDR3 is built from 15 residues. CDR3 loop: CASSSPTGAKETQYF. Written as DNA, the CDR3 is TGTGCCAGCAGCTCACCGACAGGAGCAAAAGAGACCCAGTACTTC.

This clone turned up a few times. V and J are TRBV23-1 and TRBJ2-7, with 9 bases lining up with TRBD1. TRBV23-1 is an open reading frame whose function is uncertain. V lost 8 bases and J lost 7; bases outside the gene matches: 12. The CDR3 has 14 amino acids. This chain's CDR3 is CASWSRTGVEEQYF. CDR3 in DNA: TGCGCCAGCTGGTCCCGGACAGGGGTGGAAGAGCAGTACTTC.

There are a few counts of this clone. The V and J genes are TRBV18 and TRBJ2-1; D is possibly TRBD1 (6 bases). The CDR3 consists of 14 residues. Germline V gene sequence: CDR1 KGHSH, CDR2 LQKENI. V was pared by 0 bases and J by 5 bases, with 8 bases between. The CDR3 here is CASSPPSGDNEQFF. The CDR3 region has the DNA TGTGCCAGCTCACCACCGTCAGGGGACAATGAGCAGTTCTTC.

The chain links TRBV28 to TRBJ2-7; 7 bases are a match to TRBD2. CDR3 length: 14 residues. Germline-derived CDR1 and CDR2 are MDHEN and SYDVKM. V dropped 3 bases and J dropped 6; count of bases not matched to a gene: 8. The CDR3 nucleotides read TGTGCCAGCAGTTTGGTGGGGGAGGGATCCGAGCAGTACTTC. The encoded protein is CASSLVGEGSEQYF. The full variable domain, with the rest looked up from reference TRBV28 and TRBJ2-7, is DVKVTQSSRYLVKRTGEKVFLECVQDMDHENMFWYRQDPGLGLRLIYFSYDVKMKEKGDIPEGYSVSREKKERFSLILESASTNQTSMYLCASSLVGEGSEQYFGPGTRLTVT.

A few counts support this clone. The genes are TRBV14 and TRBJ1-5; tentatively, D is TRBD1 (5 bases). V was trimmed by 1 base and J by 9 bases, leaving 16 bases between them. There are 15 residues in the CDR3. Germline V gene sequence: CDR1 SGHDN, CDR2 FVKESK. CDR3 nucleotide sequence: TGTGCCAGCAGCCAAGGGACACTCGACGTGTGGCCCCAGCATTTT. Amino acid sequence: CASSQGTLDVWPQHF.

The chain employs TRBV18 and TRBJ2-7, with D perhaps matching TRBD1 (5 bases). CDR3 size: 13 residues. V was pared by 2 bases and J by 5 bases, with 10 bases between. Germline V gene data show CDR1 as KGHSH and CDR2 as LQKENI. CDR3 amino acids: CASSPGSDNEQYF. Here the CDR3 DNA reads TGTGCCAGCTCACCAGGGTCGGACAACGAGCAGTACTTC. The entire variable domain, with the rest obtained from reference TRBV18 and TRBJ2-7, is as follows: NAGVMQNPRHLVRRRGQEARLRCSPMKGHSHVYWYRQLPEEGLKFMVYLQKENIIDESGMPKERFSAEFPKEGPSILRIQQVVRGDSAAYFCASSPGSDNEQYFGPGTRLTVT.

This clone occurred a few times. This chain links TRBV5-1 with TRBJ2-2; TRBD2 is a possible D gene (6 bases). The length of the CDR3 is 14 residues. CDR1 and CDR2 (germline): SGHRS, YFSETQ. Trimming left V 0 bases short and J 6 bases short, with 9 bases between. The CDR3 region is CASSLGRGPGELFF. DNA of the CDR3: TGCGCCAGCAGCTTGGGGCGGGGCCCCGGGGAGCTGTTTTTT.

The V gene is TRBV27, the J gene TRBJ1-2; the D is unclear. The CDR3 length is 14 residues. Looked up from germline, CDR1 is MNHEY and CDR2 is SMNVEV (reference sequence). V lost 2 bases and J lost 4, with 11 bases in between. CDR3 DNA: TGTGCCAGCAGTTTACTGGGAGGCAGCTATGGCTACACCTTC. Translating it yields CASSLLGGSYGYTF.

This chain joins TRBV15 and TRBJ2-7, with TRBD1 identical over 10 bases. The CDR3 spans 15 residues. Germline CDR1 is LNHNV and CDR2 is YYDKDF (reference sequence). J was trimmed by 6 bases and V by 1 base; bases with no gene match: 6. CDR3: CATSRGGQGLGEQYF. The CDR3 region has the DNA TGTGCCACCAGCAGAGGGGGACAGGGGCTGGGCGAGCAGTACTTC. Full variable domain (outside the CDR3, taken from reference TRBV15 and TRBJ2-7): DAMVIQNPRYQVTQFGKPVTLSCSQTLNHNVMYWYQQKSSQAPKLLFHYYDKDFNNEADTPDNFQSRRPNTSFCFLDIRSPGLGDTAMYLCATSRGGQGLGEQYFGPGTRLTVT.

The CDR3 DNA sequence: TGTGCCAGTAGTTTGTACAGGGATCAGCCCCAGCATTTT. Its translation: CASSLYRDQPQHF. The rearrangement links TRBV19 to TRBJ1-5; D is perhaps TRBD1 (6 bases). The CDR3 extends over 13 amino acids. V lost 5 bases and J lost 5, with 10 bases in between. Germline V gene sequence: CDR1 LNHDA, CDR2 SQIVND (reference sequence).

The gene calls are TRBV5-4 and TRBJ1-2; 7 bases map to TRBD1. Germline V gene sequence: CDR1 SGHNT, CDR2 YYREEE (reference sequence). The CDR3 contains 14 residues. With 4 bases clipped from V and 8 bases from J, the junction kept 11 bases outside the gene matches. In DNA form, the CDR3 reads TGTGCCAGCAGCCGCGACAGGGTAGAGAGCGGCTACACCTTC. It is translated as CASSRDRVESGYTF.

In its sample, this clone was seen a few times. The chain couples TRBV28 to TRBJ1-5, with D perhaps TRBD1 (6 bases). From germline, CDR1 is MDHEN and CDR2 SYDVKM. CDR3 length: 14 residues. V shed 4 bases and J shed 4 bases, with 11 bases lying between them. The CDR3 region has the DNA TGTGCCAGCAGTTCAGGGGCTGCAAATCAGCCCCAGCATTTT. Protein sequence: CASSSGAANQPQHF. Complete variable domain (other parts from reference TRBV28 and TRBJ1-5): DVKVTQSSRYLVKRTGEKVFLECVQDMDHENMFWYRQDPGLGLRLIYFSYDVKMKEKGDIPEGYSVSREKKERFSLILESASTNQTSMYLCASSSGAANQPQHFGDGTRLSIL.

In this sample, this clone turned up a few times. This chain uses TRBV28 with TRBJ2-7; 9 nucleotides align to TRBD1. Germline V gives CDR1 MDHEN, CDR2 SYDVKM. Trimming cost V 5 bases and J 3 bases; bases outside gene matches: 8. The CDR3 has 15 residues. This CDR3 reads CASSGTGKGGYEQYF. In nucleotides, the CDR3 is TGTGCCAGCAGTGGGACAGGGAAAGGGGGCTACGAGCAGTACTTC.

The chain has TRBV18 and TRBJ1-2; the D is unclear. Trimming removed 2 bases at V and 3 bases at J, with 10 bases between. Germline V gene lookup returns CDR1 KGHSH and CDR2 LQKENI. The CDR3 has 14 amino acids. In DNA, the CDR3 is TGTGCCAGCTCACCATCGGGGAGGGACTATGGCTACACCTTC. Its translation is CASSPSGRDYGYTF.

This clone was counted only a few times. The CDR3 region is CASSPPAGGVDNEQFF. CDR3 DNA: TGTGCCAGCTCACCACCTGCGGGAGGGGTTGACAATGAGCAGTTCTTC. The rearrangement uses TRBV18 and TRBJ2-1; 9 nucleotides align to TRBD2. The CDR3 is 16 residues long. Trimming took 0 bases from V and 5 from J; bases not matched to a gene: 5. Germline V gene sequence: CDR1 KGHSH, CDR2 LQKENI.

The chain uses TRBV9 and TRBJ2-2; 8 nucleotides match TRBD1. Germline values: CDR1 SGDLS, CDR2 YYNGEE. CDR3 length: 17 amino acids. V dropped 3 bases and J dropped 0; count of bases not matched to a gene: 7. CDR3 loop: CASSARTGTSNTGELFF. The CDR3, as DNA: TGTGCCAGCAGCGCACGGACAGGGACATCGAACACCGGGGAGCTGTTTTTT.